These 8 T cell receptor beta chains were sequenced from one sample in a study of blood T cells in healthy people across ages. The authors ran a second PCR of 7 to 11 cycles using a sample-barcoded 5' primer and a J-beta primer mix. Each CDR3 protein is one row after TCRdb ran MiXCR on the 5' RACE reads. This sample yields fewer than 750,000 distinct CDR3 sequences, of which roughly 43% are seen a single time; roughly 25% belongs to the top ten. Sequenced input: blood. The receptors derive from an elderly man in good health.

This chain joins TRBV20-1 and TRBJ2-1; 9 bases align to TRBD1. The assigned J gene may be wrong: the sequence end matches TRBJ2-7 better. CDR1 and CDR2 (germline): DFQATT, SNEGSKA (reference sequence). The CDR3 spans 16 residues. CDR3 DNA sequence: TGCAGTGCTAGAGACTACGGGACAGGGTTATACAATGAGCAGTACTTC. Its translation: CSARDYGTGLYNEQYF.

The chain combines TRBV20-1 with TRBJ1-1, with a tentative D call TRBD1 (6 bases). The germline V gene encodes CDR1 DFQATT and CDR2 SNEGSKA (reference sequence). This CDR3 has 15 amino acids. Trimming left V 3 bases short and J 3 bases short, with 17 bases between. DNA of the CDR3: TGCAGTGCTAGTAAAAATCCCCCAGGGGACACTGAAGCTTTCTTT. Protein: CSASKNPPGDTEAFF.

The chain carries TRBV4-3 and TRBJ1-2, with D possibly being TRBD1 (5 bases). Per the germline V gene, CDR1 is LGHNA and CDR2 is YSLEER. V dropped 1 base and J dropped 7 bases, with 10 bases sitting between them. The CDR3 spans 13 residues. CDR3 residues: CASSQAQGSGYTF. The CDR3 nucleotides are TGCGCCAGCAGCCAAGCGCAGGGTAGTGGCTACACCTTC.

The V call is TRBV10-3, the J call TRBJ2-3, with 13 nucleotides matching TRBD2. In germline, CDR1 is ENHRY, CDR2 SYGVKD. V lost 8 bases and J lost 1; bases outside the gene matches: 6. This CDR3 is built from 16 residues. Here the CDR3 DNA reads TGTGCCATCGGGAGGACTAGCGGGGGAGGCACAGATACGCAGTATTTT. It codes for CAIGRTSGGGTDTQYF.

This clonotype occurred a few times. CDR3 coding DNA: TGCAGCGTTGGGCAGGGTAGCGTCCAAGAGACCCAGTACTTC. This translates into CSVGQGSVQETQYF. This chain connects TRBV29-1 to TRBJ2-5; D might be TRBD1 or TRBD2, each matching 5 bases. V gave up 4 bases and J gave up 1 base, with 13 bases separating them. CDR3 length: 14 residues. The germline CDR1 and CDR2 sequences are SQVTM and ANQGSEA. Combining the CDR3 with reference TRBV29-1 and TRBJ2-5 gives the whole variable domain SAVISQKPSRDICQRGTSLTIQCQVDSQVTMMFWYRQQPGQSLTLIATANQGSEATYESGFVIDKFPISRPNLTFSTLTVSNMSPEDSSIYLCSVGQGSVQETQYFGPGTRLLVL.

The rearrangement joins TRBV9 to TRBJ2-5; 7 bases are shared with TRBD2. This CDR3 has 15 amino acids. The V segment lost 4 bases and the J segment 5 bases; nucleotides outside the gene matches: 11. The germline V gene encodes CDR1 SGDLS and CDR2 YYNGEE. CDR3 nucleotides: TGTGCCAGCAGCACCCACGGGGGGAACATGGAGACCCAGTACTTC. Amino acids: CASSTHGGNMETQYF.

This clonotype was counted between two and nine times. The chain has TRBV9 and TRBJ2-1, with D hard to call. V lost 2 bases to trimming and J lost 7 bases, with 7 bases between them. This CDR3 contains 12 residues. In germline, CDR1 is SGDLS, CDR2 YYNGEE. CDR3 region: CASSVLGNEQFF. CDR3 nucleotides: TGTGCCAGCAGCGTTCTGGGGAATGAGCAGTTCTTC.

The V and J genes are TRBV12-3 or TRBV12-4 and TRBJ2-7; 7 bases are shared with TRBD2. The CDR3 covers 13 residues. V gave up 11 bases and J gave up 2 bases; unmatched junction bases: 9. This chain's CDR3 is CAGTRGDAYEQYF. Here the CDR3 DNA reads TGTGCCGGCACCCGGGGGGACGCCTACGAGCAGTACTTC.